This TCR beta chain stems from a study of T cell repertoires in cytomegalovirus infection. On the study more broadly: It was the public TCR beta signatures that indicated both CMV infection and matching HLA type.

From the reads, TCRdb called clonotypes with MiXCR, one entry per CDR3 protein. The data show 150,000 to 200,000 distinct CDR3 sequences, 28% seen once. Overall study findings and caveats: Based on cumulative public TCR beta family frequency, carriers of CMV plus the relevant HLA were identified. CMV-specific TCR beta clonotypes restricted by HLA-C dominated the ex vivo response.

This clonotype was detected a few times. The antigen is unknown. Deletions cut 5 bases from V and 5 bases from J, with 9 bases between. The germline V gene encodes CDR1 SEHNR and CDR2 FQNEAQ (reference sequence). The CDR3 loop spans 13 amino acids. The source material was PBMCs. The genes are TRBV7-9 and TRBJ1-4, with no clear D. This clonotype originated in a human donor in good health (CMV status not recorded). Some clones in this sample may be carry-over from other donors' samples. CDR3 residues: CASSPPGNEKLFF. In nucleotides, the CDR3 is TGTGCCAGCAGCCCACCCGGGAATGAAAAACTGTTTTTT.